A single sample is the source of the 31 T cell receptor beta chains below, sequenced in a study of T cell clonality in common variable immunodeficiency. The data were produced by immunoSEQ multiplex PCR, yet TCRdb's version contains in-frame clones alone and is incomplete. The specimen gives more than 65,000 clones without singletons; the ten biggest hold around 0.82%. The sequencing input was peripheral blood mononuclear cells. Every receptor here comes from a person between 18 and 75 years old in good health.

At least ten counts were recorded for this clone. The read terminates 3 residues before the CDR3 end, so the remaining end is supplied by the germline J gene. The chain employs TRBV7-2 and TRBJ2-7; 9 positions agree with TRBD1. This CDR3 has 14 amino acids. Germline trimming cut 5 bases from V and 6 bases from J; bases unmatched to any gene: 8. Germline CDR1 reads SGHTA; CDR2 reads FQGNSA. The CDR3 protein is CASSLDRGSFEQYF. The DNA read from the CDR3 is TGTGCCAGCAGCCTAGACAGGGGGTCTTTCGAG.

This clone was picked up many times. CDR3 in amino acids: CAWTSRGEGRTSYSPLHF. The CDR3 bases that were read are TGTGCCTGGACCTCCAGGGGGGAAGGTCGTACATCGTATTCACCC. The genes are TRBV30 and TRBJ1-6; 7 nucleotides align to TRBD1. The read is 3 residues too short to cover the CDR3 end, so that end is filled in from the germline J gene. The V and J ends lost 4 bases and 8 bases, in that order; junction bases with no gene match: 20. This CDR3 has 18 residues. The V gene's germline CDR1 is GTSNPN and CDR2 SVGIG (reference sequence). Using reference TRBV30 and TRBJ1-6 for the parts outside the CDR3, the full variable domain is SQTIHQWPATLVQPVGSPLSLECTVEGTSNPNLYWYRQAAGRGLQLLFYSVGIGQISSEVPQNLSASRPQDRQFILSSKKLLLSDSGFYLCAWTSRGEGRTSYSPLHFGNGTRLTVT.

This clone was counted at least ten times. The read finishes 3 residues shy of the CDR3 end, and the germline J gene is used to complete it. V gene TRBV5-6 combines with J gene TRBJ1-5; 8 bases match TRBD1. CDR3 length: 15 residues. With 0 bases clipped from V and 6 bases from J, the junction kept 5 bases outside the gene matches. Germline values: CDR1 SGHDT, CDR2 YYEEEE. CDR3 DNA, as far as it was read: TGTGCCAGCAGCTTGGCCCCAGGGGGCACTCAGCCC. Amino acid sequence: CASSLAPGGTQP. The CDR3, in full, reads CASSLAPGGTQPQHF. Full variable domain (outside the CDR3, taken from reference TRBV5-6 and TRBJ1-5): DAGVTQSPTHLIKTRGQQVTLRCSPKSGHDTVSWYQQALGQGPQFIFQYYEEEERQRGNFPDRFSGHQFPNYSSELNVNALLLGDSALYLCASSLAPGGTQPQHFGDGTRLSIL.

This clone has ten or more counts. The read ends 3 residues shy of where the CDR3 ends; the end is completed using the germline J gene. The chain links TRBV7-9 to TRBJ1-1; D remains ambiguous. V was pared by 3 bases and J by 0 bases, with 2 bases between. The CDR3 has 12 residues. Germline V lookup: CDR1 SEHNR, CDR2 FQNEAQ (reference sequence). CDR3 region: CASSFVNTEAFF. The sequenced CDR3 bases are TGTGCCAGCAGCTTCGTGAACACTGAA.

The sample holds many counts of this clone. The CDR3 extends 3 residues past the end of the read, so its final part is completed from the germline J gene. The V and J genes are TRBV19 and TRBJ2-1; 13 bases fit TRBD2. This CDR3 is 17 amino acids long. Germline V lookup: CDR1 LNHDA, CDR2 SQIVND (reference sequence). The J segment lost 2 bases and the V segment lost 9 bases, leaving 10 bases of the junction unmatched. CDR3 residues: CASTRTSGRVTYNEQFF. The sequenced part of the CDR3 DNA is TGTGCCAGCACCAGGACTAGCGGGAGAGTCACCTACAATGAG. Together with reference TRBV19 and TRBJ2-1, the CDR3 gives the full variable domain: DGGITQSPKYLFRKEGQNVTLSCEQNLNHDAMYWYRQDPGQGLRLIYYSQIVNDFQKGDIAEGYSVSREKKESFPLTVTSAQKNPTAFYLCASTRTSGRVTYNEQFFGPGTRLTVL.

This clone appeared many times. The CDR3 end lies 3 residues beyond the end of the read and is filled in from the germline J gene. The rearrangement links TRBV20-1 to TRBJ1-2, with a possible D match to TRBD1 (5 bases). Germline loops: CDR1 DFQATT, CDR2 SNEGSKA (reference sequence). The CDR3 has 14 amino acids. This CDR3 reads CSARVSIEEGGYTF. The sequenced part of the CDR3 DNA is TGCAGTGCTAGAGTTTCCATTGAGGAGGGGGGC.

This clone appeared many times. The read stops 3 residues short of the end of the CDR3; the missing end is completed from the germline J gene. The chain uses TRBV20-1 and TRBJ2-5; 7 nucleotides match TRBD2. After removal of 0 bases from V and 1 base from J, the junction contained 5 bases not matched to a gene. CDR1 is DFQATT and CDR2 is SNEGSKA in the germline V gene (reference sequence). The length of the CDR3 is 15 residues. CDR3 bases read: TGCAGTGCTAGAGATGGCGGCGGGAGCCAAGAGACC. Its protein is CSARDGGGSQET. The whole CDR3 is CSARDGGGSQETQYF.

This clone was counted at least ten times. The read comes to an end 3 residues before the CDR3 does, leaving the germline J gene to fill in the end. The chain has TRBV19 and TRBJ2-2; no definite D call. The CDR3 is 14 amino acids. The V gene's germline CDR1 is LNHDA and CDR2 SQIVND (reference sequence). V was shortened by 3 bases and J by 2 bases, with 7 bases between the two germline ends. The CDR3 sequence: CASSIGGNTGELFF. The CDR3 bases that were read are TGTGCCAGTAGTATCGGCGGAAACACCGGGGAG.

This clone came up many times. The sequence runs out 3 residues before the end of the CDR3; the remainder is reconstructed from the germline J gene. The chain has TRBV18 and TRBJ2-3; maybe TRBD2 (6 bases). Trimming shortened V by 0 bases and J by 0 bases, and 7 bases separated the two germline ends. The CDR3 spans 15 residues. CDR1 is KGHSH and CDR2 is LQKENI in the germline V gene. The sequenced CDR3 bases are TGTGCCAGCTCACCACCGGGGGGTAGCACAGATACG. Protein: CASSPPGGSTDT. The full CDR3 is CASSPPGGSTDTQYF. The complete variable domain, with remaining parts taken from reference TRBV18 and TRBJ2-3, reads NAGVMQNPRHLVRRRGQEARLRCSPMKGHSHVYWYRQLPEEGLKFMVYLQKENIIDESGMPKERFSAEFPKEGPSILRIQQVVRGDSAAYFCASSPPGGSTDTQYFGPGTRLTVL.

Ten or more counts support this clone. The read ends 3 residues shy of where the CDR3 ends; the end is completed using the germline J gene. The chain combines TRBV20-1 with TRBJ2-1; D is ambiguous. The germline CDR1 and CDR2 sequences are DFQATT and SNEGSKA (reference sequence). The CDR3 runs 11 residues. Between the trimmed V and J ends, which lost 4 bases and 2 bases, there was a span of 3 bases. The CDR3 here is CSATTYNEQFF. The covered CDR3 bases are TGCAGTGCTACCACCTACAATGAG.

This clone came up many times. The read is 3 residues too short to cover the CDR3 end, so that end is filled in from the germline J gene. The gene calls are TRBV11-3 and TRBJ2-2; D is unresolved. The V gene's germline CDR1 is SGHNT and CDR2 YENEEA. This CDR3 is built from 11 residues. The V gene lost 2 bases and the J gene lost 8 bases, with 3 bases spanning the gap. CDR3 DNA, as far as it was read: TGTGCCAGCAGCTTAACTGGGGAG. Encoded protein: CASSLTGE. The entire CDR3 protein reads CASSLTGELFF.

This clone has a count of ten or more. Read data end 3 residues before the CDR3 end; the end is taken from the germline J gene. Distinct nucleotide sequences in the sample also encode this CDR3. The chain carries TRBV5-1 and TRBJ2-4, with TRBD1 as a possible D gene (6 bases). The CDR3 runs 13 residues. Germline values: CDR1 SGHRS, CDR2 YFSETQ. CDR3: CASSPDSPVIQYF. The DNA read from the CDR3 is TGCGCCAGCAGCCCGGACAGCCCAGTGATT.

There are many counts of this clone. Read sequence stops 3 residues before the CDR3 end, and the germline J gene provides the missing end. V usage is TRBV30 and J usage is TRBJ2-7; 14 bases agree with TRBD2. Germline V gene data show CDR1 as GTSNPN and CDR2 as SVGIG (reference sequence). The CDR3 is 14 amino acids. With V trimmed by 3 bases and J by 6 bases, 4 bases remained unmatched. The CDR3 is CAWSPGLAGVEQYF. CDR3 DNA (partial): TGTGCCTGGAGCCCGGGACTAGCGGGAGTCGAG.

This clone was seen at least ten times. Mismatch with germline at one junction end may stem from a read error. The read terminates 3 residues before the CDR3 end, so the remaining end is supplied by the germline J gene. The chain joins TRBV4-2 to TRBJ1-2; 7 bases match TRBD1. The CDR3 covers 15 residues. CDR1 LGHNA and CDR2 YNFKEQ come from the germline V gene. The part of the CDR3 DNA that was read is TGCGCCAGCAGCCAAGAAGGACAGGTCAAAGGGGGC. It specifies CASSQEGQVKGG. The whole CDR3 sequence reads CASSQEGQVKGGYTF.

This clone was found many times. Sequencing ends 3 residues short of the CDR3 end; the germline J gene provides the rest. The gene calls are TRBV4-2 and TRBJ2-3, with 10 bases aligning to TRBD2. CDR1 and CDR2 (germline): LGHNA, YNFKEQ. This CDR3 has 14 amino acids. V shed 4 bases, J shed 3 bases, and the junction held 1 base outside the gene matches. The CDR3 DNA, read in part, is TGTGCCAGCAGCCCTAGCGGGAGAACAGATACG. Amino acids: CASSPSGRTDT. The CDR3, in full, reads CASSPSGRTDTQYF.

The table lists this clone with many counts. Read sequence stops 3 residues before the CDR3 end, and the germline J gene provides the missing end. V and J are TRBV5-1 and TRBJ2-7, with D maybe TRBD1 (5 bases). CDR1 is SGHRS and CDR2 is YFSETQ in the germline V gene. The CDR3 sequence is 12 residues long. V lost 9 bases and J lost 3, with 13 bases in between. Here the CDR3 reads CANHRWGYEQYF. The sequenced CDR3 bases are TGCGCCAATCACAGGTGGGGCTACGAG.

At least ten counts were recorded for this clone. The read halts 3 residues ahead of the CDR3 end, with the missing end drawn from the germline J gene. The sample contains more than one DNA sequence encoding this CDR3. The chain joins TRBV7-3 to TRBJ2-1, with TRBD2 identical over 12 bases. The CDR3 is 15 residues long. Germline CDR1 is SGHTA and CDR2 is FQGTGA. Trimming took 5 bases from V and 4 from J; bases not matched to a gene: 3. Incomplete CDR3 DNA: TGTGCCAGCAGCCCGGGACTAGCGGGTTACAATGAG. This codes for CASSPGLAGYNE. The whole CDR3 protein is CASSPGLAGYNEQFF.

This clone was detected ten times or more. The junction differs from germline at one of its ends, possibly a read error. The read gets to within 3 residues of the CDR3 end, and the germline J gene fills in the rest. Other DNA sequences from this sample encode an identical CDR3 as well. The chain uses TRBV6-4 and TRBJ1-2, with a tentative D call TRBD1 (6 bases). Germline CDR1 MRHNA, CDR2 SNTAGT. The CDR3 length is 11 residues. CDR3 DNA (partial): TGTGCCACACAGGGTAACGATGGC. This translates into CATQGNDG. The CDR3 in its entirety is CATQGNDGYTF.

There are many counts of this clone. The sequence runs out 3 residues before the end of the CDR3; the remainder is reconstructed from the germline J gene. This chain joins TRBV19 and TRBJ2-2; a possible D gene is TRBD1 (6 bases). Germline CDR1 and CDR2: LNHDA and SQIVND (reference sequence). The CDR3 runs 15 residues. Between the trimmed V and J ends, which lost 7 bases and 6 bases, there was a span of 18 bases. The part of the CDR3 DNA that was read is TGTGCCAGTAATAGGATCAGGGGTGAAGCCGGGGAG. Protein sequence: CASNRIRGEAGE. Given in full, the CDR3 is CASNRIRGEAGELFF.

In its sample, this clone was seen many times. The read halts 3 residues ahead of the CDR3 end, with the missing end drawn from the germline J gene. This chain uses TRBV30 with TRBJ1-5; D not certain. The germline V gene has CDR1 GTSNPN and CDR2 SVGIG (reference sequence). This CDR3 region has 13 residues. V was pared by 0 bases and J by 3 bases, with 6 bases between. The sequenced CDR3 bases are TGTGCCTGGAGTGTACAGATCAATCAGCCC. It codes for CAWSVQINQP. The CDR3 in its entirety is CAWSVQINQPQHF.

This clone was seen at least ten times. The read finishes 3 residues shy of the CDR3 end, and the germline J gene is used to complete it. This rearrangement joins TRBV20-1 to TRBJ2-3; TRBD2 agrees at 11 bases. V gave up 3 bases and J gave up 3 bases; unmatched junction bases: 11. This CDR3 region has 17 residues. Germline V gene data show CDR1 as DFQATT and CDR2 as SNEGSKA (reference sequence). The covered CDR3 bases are TGCAGTGCTAGCCTATCACTAGCGGGAGTTTCGACAGATACG. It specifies CSASLSLAGVSTDT. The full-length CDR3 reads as CSASLSLAGVSTDTQYF.

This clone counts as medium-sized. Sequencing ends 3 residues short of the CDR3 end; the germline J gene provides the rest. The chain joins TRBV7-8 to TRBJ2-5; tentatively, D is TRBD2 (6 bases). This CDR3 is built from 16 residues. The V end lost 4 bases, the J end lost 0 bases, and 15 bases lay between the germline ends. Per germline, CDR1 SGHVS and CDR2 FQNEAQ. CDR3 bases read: TGTGCCAGCAGCTATGCCGGGACTGTGTACCAAGAGACC. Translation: CASSYAGTVYQET. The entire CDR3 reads CASSYAGTVYQETQYF.

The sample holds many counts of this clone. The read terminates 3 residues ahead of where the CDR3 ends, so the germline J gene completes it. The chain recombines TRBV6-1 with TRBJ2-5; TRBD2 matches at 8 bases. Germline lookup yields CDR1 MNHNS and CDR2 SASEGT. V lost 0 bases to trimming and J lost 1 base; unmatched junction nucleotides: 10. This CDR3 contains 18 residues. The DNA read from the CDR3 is TGTGCCAGCAGTGAAGCCGTCCGGGCTAGCGGGCTCCAAGAGACC. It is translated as CASSEAVRASGLQET. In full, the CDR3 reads CASSEAVRASGLQETQYF.

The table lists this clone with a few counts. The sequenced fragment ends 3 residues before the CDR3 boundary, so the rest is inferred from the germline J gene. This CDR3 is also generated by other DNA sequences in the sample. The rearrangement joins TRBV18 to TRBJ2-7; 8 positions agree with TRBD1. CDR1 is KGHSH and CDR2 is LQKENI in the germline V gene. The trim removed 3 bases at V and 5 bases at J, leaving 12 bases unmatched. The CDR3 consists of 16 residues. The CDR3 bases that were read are TGTGCCAGCTCACCGTCGGGACAGGCCGCCATGGACGAG. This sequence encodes CASSPSGQAAMDE. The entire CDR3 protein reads CASSPSGQAAMDEQYF. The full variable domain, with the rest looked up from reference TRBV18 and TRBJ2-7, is NAGVMQNPRHLVRRRGQEARLRCSPMKGHSHVYWYRQLPEEGLKFMVYLQKENIIDESGMPKERFSAEFPKEGPSILRIQQVVRGDSAAYFCASSPSGQAAMDEQYFGPGTRLTVT.

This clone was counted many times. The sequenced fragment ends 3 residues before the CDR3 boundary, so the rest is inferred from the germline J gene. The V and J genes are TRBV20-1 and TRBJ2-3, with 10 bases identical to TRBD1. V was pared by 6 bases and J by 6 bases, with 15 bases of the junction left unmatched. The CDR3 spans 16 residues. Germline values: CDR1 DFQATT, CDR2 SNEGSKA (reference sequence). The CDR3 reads CSARGGQGSGRDTQYF. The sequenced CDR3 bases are TGCAGTGCCCGAGGGGGACAGGGGAGTGGTCGCGATACG.

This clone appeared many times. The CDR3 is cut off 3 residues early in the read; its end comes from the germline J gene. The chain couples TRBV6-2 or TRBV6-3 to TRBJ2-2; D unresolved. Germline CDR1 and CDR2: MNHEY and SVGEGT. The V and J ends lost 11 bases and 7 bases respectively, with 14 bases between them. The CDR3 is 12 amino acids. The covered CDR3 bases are TGTGCCGGATCACTCTACAGCGGGGAG. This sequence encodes CAGSLYSGE. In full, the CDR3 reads CAGSLYSGELFF.

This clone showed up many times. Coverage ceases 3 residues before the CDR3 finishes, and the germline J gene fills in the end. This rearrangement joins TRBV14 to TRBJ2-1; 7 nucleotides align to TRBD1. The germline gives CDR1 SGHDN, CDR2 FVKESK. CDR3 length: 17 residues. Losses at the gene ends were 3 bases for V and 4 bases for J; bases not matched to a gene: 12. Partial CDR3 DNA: TGTGCCAGCAGCCAGTTCAAGGGAAGGGGGCCTTACAATGAG. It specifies CASSQFKGRGPYNE. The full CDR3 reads CASSQFKGRGPYNEQFF.

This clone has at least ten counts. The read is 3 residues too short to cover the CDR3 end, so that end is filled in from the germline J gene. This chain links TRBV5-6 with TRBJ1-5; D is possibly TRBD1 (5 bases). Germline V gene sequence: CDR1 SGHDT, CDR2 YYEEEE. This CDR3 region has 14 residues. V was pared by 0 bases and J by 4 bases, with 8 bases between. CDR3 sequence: CASSLGQSNQPQHF. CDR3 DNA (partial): TGTGCCAGCAGCTTGGGACAGTCAAATCAGCCC. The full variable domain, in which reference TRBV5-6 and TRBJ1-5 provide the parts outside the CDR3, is DAGVTQSPTHLIKTRGQQVTLRCSPKSGHDTVSWYQQALGQGPQFIFQYYEEEERQRGNFPDRFSGHQFPNYSSELNVNALLLGDSALYLCASSLGQSNQPQHFGDGTRLSIL.

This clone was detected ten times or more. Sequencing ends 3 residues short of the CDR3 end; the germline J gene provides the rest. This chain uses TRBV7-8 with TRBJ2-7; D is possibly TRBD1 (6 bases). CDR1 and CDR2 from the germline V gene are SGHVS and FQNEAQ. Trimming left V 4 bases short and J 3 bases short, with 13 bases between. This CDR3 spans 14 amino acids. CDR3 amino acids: CASSSTGRIYEQYF. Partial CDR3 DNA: TGTGCCAGCAGCTCGACAGGTCGCATCTACGAG.

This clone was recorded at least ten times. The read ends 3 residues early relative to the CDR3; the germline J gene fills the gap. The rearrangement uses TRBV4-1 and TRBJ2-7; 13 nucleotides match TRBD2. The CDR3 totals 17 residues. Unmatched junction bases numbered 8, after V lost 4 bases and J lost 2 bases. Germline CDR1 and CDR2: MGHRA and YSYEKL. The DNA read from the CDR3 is TGCGCCAGCAGCCCCCCCGGACTAGCGGGAGTCCCCTACGAG. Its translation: CASSPPGLAGVPYE. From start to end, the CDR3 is CASSPPGLAGVPYEQYF.

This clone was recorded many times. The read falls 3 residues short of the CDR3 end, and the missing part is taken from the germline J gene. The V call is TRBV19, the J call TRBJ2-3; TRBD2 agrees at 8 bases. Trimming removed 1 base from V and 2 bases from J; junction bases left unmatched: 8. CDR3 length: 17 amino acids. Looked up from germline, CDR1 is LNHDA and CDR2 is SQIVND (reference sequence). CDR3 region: CASSIAWTSYDTDTQYF. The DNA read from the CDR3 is TGTGCCAGTAGTATAGCATGGACTAGCTATGACACAGATACG. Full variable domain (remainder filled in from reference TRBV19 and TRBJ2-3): DGGITQSPKYLFRKEGQNVTLSCEQNLNHDAMYWYRQDPGQGLRLIYYSQIVNDFQKGDIAEGYSVSREKKESFPLTVTSAQKNPTAFYLCASSIAWTSYDTDTQYFGPGTRLTVL.